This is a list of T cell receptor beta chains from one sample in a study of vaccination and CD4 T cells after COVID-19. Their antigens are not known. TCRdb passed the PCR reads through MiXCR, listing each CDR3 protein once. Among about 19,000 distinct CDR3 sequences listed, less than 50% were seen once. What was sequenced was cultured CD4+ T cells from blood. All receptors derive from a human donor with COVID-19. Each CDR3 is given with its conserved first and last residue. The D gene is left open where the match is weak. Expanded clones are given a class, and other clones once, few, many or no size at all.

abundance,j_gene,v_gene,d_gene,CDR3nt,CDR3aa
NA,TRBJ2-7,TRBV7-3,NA,TGTGCCAGCAGCTCCCCGGGGGCGGGCTACGAGCAGTACTTC,CASSSPGAGYEQYF
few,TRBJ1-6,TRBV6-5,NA,TGTGCCAGCAGTTACCAACCCAGGGGCCGGAGTGGATCACCCCTCCACTTT,CASSYQPRGRSGSPLHF
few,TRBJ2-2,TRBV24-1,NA,TGTGCCACCAGTGCAACGAACACCGGGGAGCTGTTTTTT,CATSATNTGELFF
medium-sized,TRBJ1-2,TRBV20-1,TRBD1,TGCAGTGCTAACAGGGGGGTCTATGGCTACACCTTC,CSANRGVYGYTF
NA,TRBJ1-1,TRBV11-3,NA,TGTGCCAGCAGCTCCGAAGGGCTGGGGAACACTGAAGCTTTCTTT,CASSSEGLGNTEAFF
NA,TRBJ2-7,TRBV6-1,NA,TGTGCCAGCAGTCGCAGGGACGAGCAGTACTTC,CASSRRDEQYF
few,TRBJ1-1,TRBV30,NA,TGTGCCTGGAGTGTACCGGGGCAGTTGAACACTGAAGCTTTCTTT,CAWSVPGQLNTEAFF
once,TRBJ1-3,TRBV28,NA,TGTGCCAGCACCGAAGGGGGACAAGGAAACACCATATATTTT,CASTEGGQGNTIYF
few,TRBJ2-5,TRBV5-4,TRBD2,TGTGCCAGCAGCCTTAGAGCGGGGAGCCAAGAGACCCAGTACTTC,CASSLRAGSQETQYF
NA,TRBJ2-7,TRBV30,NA,TGTGCCTGGAGTGTACTAAAGGGCATGGGGCGGAACGAGCAGTACTTC,CAWSVLKGMGRNEQYF
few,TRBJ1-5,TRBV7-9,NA,TGTGCCAGCAGCTTAGCAGGGGTAGGGCAGCCCCAGCATTTT,CASSLAGVGQPQHF
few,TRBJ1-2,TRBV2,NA,TGTGCCAGCAGTGGACAGGTAGCCAACTATGGCTACACCTTC,CASSGQVANYGYTF
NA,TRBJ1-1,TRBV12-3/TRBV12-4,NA,TGTGCCAGCAGTTTAGCTCCCCGTGAAGCTTTCTTT,CASSLAPREAFF
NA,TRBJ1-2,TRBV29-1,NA,TGCAGCGTTGATCCGGCGGTTAGGGACTATGGCTACACCTTC,CSVDPAVRDYGYTF
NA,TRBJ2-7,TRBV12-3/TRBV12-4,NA,TGTGCCAGCACTGCACAGGGAAACGAGCAGTACTTC,CASTAQGNEQYF
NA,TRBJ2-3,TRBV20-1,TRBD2,TGCAGTGCTAGCGGGGGGGGAGATACGCAGTATTTT,CSASGGGDTQYF
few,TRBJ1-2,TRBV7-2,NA,TGTGCCAGCAGAACAGGCCAGGGGTGGGGTGGCTACACCTTC,CASRTGQGWGGYTF
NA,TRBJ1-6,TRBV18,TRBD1,TGTGCCAGCTCAACTCGACAGGGAGAGGCACCCCTCCACTTT,CASSTRQGEAPLHF
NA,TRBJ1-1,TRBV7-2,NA,TGTGCCAGCAGCCGTACTGCCAGGGGCGTTGGAACTGAAGCTTTCTTT,CASSRTARGVGTEAFF
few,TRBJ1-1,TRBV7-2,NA,TGTGCCACCTCTGGGGGGCTGCGGAACACTGAAGCTTTCTTT,CATSGGLRNTEAFF
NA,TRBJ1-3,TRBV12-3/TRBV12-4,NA,TGTGCCAGCAGCCTAGGGACACTAAACACCATATATTTT,CASSLGTLNTIYF
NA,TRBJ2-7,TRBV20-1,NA,TGCAGTGCCACTGACCGATTTAACGAGCAGTACTTC,CSATDRFNEQYF
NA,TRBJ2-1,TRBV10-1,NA,TGCGCCAGCAGTGACCTCCGGGAGGAGCAGTTCTTC,CASSDLREEQFF
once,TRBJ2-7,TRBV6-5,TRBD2,TGTGCCAGCAGTTATGAGCGGGGGGGCCGTGCCTACGAGCAGTACTTC,CASSYERGGRAYEQYF
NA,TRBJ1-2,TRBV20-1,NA,TGCAGTGCGGGAGAAGACACCTATGGCTACACCTTC,CSAGEDTYGYTF
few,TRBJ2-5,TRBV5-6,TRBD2,TGTGCCAGCAGCTTGGTCATAGCGGGGAACCAAGAGACCCAGTACTTC,CASSLVIAGNQETQYF
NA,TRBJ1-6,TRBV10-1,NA,TGCGCCACCAGGGCAGGATATTCACCCCTCCACTTT,CATRAGYSPLHF
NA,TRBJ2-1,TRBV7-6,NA,TGTGCCAGCAGCCCCGTTTCCTTGGATGAGCAGTTCTTC,CASSPVSLDEQFF
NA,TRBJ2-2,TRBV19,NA,TGTGCCGGGCGATCTGAGGGGCTGGCCGGGGAGCTGTTTTTT,CAGRSEGLAGELFF
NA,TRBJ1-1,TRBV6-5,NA,TGTGCCAGCAGTTGGAAGGGCGCTGAAGCTTTCTTT,CASSWKGAEAFF
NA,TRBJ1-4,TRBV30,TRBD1,TGTGCCCTCAGGGACAGTCCAAATGAAAAACTGTTTTTT,CALRDSPNEKLFF